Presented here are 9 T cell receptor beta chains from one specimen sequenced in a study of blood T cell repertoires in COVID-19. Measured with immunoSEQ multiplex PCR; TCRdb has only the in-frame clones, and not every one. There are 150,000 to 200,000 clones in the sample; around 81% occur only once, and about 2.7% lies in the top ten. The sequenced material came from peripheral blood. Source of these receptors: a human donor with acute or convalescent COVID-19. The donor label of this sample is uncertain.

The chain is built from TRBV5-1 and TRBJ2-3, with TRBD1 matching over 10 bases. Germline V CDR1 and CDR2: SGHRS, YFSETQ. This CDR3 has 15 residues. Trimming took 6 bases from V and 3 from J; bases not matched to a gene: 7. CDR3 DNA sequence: TGCGCCAGCAATCTTGGGACAGGGGAAACAGATACGCAGTATTTT. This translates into CASNLGTGETDTQYF.

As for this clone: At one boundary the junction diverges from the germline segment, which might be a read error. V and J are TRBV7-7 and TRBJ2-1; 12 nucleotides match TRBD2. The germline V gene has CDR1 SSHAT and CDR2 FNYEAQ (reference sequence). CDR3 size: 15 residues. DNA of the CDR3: TGTGCCAGCAGCCTAGCTAGCGGGAGGGGTGGCGAGCAGTTCTTC. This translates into CASSLASGRGGEQFF. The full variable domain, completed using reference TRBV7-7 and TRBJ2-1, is GAGVSQSPRYKVTKRGQDVTLRCDPISSHATLYWYQQALGQGPEFLTYFNYEAQPDKSGLPSDRFSAERPEGSISTLTIQRTEQRDSAMYRCASSLASGRGGEQFFGPGTRLTVL.

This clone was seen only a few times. The CDR3 is CASSLHRSSYNSPLHF. Written as DNA, the CDR3 is TGTGCCAGCAGCTTGCACCGGAGCTCCTATAATTCACCCCTCCACTTT. The rearrangement links TRBV5-8 to TRBJ1-6; D is ambiguous. CDR1 SGHTS and CDR2 YDEGEE come from the germline V gene. This CDR3 has 16 amino acids. V gave up 1 base and J gave up 0 bases, with 8 bases separating them.

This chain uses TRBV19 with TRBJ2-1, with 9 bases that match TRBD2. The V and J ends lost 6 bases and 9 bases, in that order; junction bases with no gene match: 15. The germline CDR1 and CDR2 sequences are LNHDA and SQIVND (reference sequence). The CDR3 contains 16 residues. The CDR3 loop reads CASSPVTSGRQGEQFF. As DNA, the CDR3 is TGTGCCAGTAGCCCTGTAACGAGCGGGAGGCAGGGTGAGCAGTTCTTC. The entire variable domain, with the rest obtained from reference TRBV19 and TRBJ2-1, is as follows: DGGITQSPKYLFRKEGQNVTLSCEQNLNHDAMYWYRQDPGQGLRLIYYSQIVNDFQKGDIAEGYSVSREKKESFPLTVTSAQKNPTAFYLCASSPVTSGRQGEQFFGPGTRLTVL.

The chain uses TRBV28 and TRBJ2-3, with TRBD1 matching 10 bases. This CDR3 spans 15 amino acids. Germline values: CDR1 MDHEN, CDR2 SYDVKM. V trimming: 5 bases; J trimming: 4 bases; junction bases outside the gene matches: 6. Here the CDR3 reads CASSTDRGHADTQYF. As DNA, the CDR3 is TGTGCCAGCAGTACTGACAGGGGGCACGCAGATACGCAGTATTTT.

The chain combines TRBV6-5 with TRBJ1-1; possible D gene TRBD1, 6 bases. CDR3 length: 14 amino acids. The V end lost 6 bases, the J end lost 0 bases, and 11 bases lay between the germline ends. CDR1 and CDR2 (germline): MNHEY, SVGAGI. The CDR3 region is CASRQTGLNTEAFF. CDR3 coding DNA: TGTGCCAGCAGACAGACAGGACTGAACACTGAAGCTTTCTTT.

The CDR3 DNA follows: TGTGCCATCAGGGGAACAGGGGACGAGCAGTACTTC. It specifies CAIRGTGDEQYF. The chain carries TRBV10-3 and TRBJ2-7; 7 bases align to TRBD1. Trimming took 6 bases from V and 5 from J; bases not matched to a gene: 4. This CDR3 contains 12 residues. The V gene's germline CDR1 is ENHRY and CDR2 SYGVKD.

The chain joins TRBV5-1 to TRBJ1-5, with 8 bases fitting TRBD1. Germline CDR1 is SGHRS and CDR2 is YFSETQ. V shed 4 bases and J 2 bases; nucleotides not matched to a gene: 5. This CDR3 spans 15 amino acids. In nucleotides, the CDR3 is TGCGCCAGCAGCCTGACAGGGGATGGCAATCAGCCCCAGCATTTT. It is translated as CASSLTGDGNQPQHF.

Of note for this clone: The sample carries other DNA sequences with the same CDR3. The CDR3 here is CASSRDSQETQYF. CDR3 coding DNA: TGTGCCAGCAGCCGGGACAGTCAAGAGACCCAGTACTTC. This chain joins TRBV7-3 and TRBJ2-5; 7 positions agree with TRBD1. Germline loops: CDR1 SGHTA, CDR2 FQGTGA. This CDR3 region has 13 residues. Germline trimming cut 5 bases from V and 2 bases from J; bases unmatched to any gene: 2.